This TCR beta chain was sequenced for a study of shared clonotypes between healthy human individuals. TCRdb's copy holds only in-frame clones and misses some; the assay was immunoSEQ multiplex PCR. The sample contains 600,000 to 800,000 clones, roughly two thirds of which appear only once. Germline V gives CDR1 MDHEN, CDR2 SYDVKM. The CDR3 is made up of 13 amino acids. Trimming shortened V by 2 bases and J by 6 bases, and 9 bases separated the two germline ends. Specimen: memory CD4+ T cells sorted from blood. Subset here: CD45RA-negative fraction. This sequence joins TRBV28 and TRBJ2-3; D is uncertain. The receptor was isolated from a woman aged 25 to 39 in good health. The CDR3 region is CASSLGDVDTQYF. CDR3 coding DNA: TGTGCCAGCAGTTTAGGAGACGTGGATACGCAGTATTTT.